What follows are 20 T cell receptor beta chains derived from one specimen sequenced in a study of shared clonotypes between healthy human individuals. TCRdb keeps only in-frame clones here, not all; method: immunoSEQ multiplex PCR. In the table there are approximately 2.5 million clones, approximately 90% of which are singletons. The sample comprised naive CD4+ T cells sorted from blood. Described subset: CD45RA+ positively selected. The source is a man between 18 and 35 years old in good health.

In its sample, this clone was seen once. The chain employs TRBV11-1 and TRBJ1-3; 7 nucleotides agree with TRBD1. CDR3 length equals 16 residues. Germline loops: CDR1 SGHAT, CDR2 FQDESV (reference sequence). V lost 0 bases and J lost 2; bases outside the gene matches: 4. The CDR3 sequence is CASSLAPTGTGNTIYF. CDR3 DNA: TGTGCCAGCAGCTTAGCCCCGACAGGGACTGGAAACACCATATATTTT.

This rearrangement joins TRBV9 to TRBJ1-1; TRBD1 aligns across 8 bases. Germline-derived CDR1 and CDR2 are SGDLS and YYNGEE. V lost 3 bases, J lost 11 bases, and 9 bases stayed unmatched. The CDR3 runs to 13 residues. The CDR3 reads CASSAGQGQGAFF. The CDR3 coding sequence is TGTGCCAGCAGCGCAGGACAGGGCCAGGGGGCTTTCTTT.

V and J are TRBV19 and TRBJ1-4, with 10 bases lining up with TRBD1. This CDR3 has 15 amino acids. Germline assignment: CDR1 LNHDA and CDR2 SQIVND (reference sequence). The V segment lost 3 bases and the J segment 7 bases; nucleotides outside the gene matches: 5. The CDR3 nucleotides are TGTGCCAGTAGTATTCAAGACAGGGGGCGTGAAAAACTGTTTTTT. Its protein product is CASSIQDRGREKLFF.

The genes are TRBV11-2 and TRBJ2-3; D is perhaps TRBD1 or TRBD2 (5 bases each). The CDR3 runs 14 residues. The germline V and J ends were trimmed by 5 bases and 6 bases, with 15 bases remaining between them. The germline CDR1 and CDR2 sequences are SGHAT and FQNNGV. The CDR3 sequence: CASSGRDPRDTQYF. In DNA form, the CDR3 reads TGTGCCAGCAGCGGACGGGACCCTAGGGATACGCAGTATTTT.

J is TRBJ2-1 and V is TRBV7-9; D unclear. The V and J ends lost 11 bases and 7 bases respectively, with 18 bases between them. The CDR3 is made up of 13 amino acids. Germline lookup yields CDR1 SEHNR and CDR2 FQNEAQ (reference sequence). The CDR3 DNA follows: TGTGCCGTTTCTTTAGGCTGGCCTAATGAGCAGTTCTTC. Residues: CAVSLGWPNEQFF.

As DNA, the CDR3 is TGCGCCAGCAGCCCGGACAGGTCGATTTACGAGCAGTACTTC. It yields the protein CASSPDRSIYEQYF. The chain recombines TRBV5-1 with TRBJ2-7; 7 bases agree with TRBD1. Germline V gene lookup returns CDR1 SGHRS and CDR2 YFSETQ. The CDR3 spans 14 residues. The junction had 8 bases not matched to a gene; V was cut back by 4 bases and J by 4 bases.

This clone was seen just once. The V gene is TRBV27, the J gene TRBJ1-1; a possible D gene is TRBD1 (6 bases). Trimming stripped 4 bases from V and 1 base from J, with 16 bases between. The length of the CDR3 is 16 residues. Germline V CDR1 and CDR2: MNHEY, SMNVEV (reference sequence). The CDR3 nucleotides are TGTGCCAGCAGTTCCAACAGGGCCTTCTGGAACACTGAAGCTTTCTTT. As protein: CASSSNRAFWNTEAFF.

The V and J genes are TRBV2 and TRBJ1-2; 8 bases line up with TRBD1. V lost 8 bases, J lost 8 bases, and 16 bases stayed unmatched. The CDR3 is made up of 15 amino acids. CDR1 is SNHLY, CDR2 FYNNEI, per germline. The CDR3 protein is CASLPGAGGIKGYTF. DNA of the CDR3: TGTGCCAGCCTCCCGGGGGCAGGGGGCATCAAAGGCTACACCTTC.

Comment on this clone: The identical CDR3 is also encoded by other nucleotide sequences in the sample. This rearrangement joins TRBV29-1 to TRBJ2-7, with TRBD1 matching 7 bases. CDR1 is SQVTM, CDR2 ANQGSEA, per germline. The CDR3 is 12 residues long. The junction had 0 bases not matched to a gene; V was cut back by 4 bases and J by 0 bases. The CDR3 DNA follows: TGCAGCGTTGGGGACAGCTCCTACGAGCAGTACTTC. Translating it yields CSVGDSSYEQYF.

The rearrangement uses TRBV4-3 and TRBJ2-3; tentative D call: TRBD2 (5 bases). The germline CDR1 and CDR2 sequences are LGHNA and YSLEER. The CDR3 runs to 16 residues. Trimming pared 4 bases from V and 2 bases from J, leaving 16 bases between. The CDR3 protein is CASSLEEESPTDTQYF. CDR3 sequence (DNA): TGCGCCAGCAGCCTCGAGGAGGAGAGTCCCACAGATACGCAGTATTTT.

The genes are TRBV28 and TRBJ2-1; 7 bases line up with TRBD2. This CDR3 region has 14 residues. The junction had 6 bases not matched to a gene; V was cut back by 1 base and J by 9 bases. Germline V CDR1 and CDR2: MDHEN, SYDVKM. CDR3 nucleotides: TGTGCCAGCAGTTTATCGCCAGCGGGGTCTGAGCAGTTCTTC. This sequence encodes CASSLSPAGSEQFF.

The chain is built from TRBV9 and TRBJ1-1, with D perhaps TRBD1 (6 bases). Trimming took off 0 bases at V and 3 bases at J, with 15 bases between the two ends. This CDR3 comprises 16 residues. In germline, CDR1 is SGDLS, CDR2 YYNGEE. Here the CDR3 reads CASSVDGQRGDTEAFF. The CDR3 DNA sequence: TGTGCCAGCAGCGTAGATGGGCAGAGGGGGGACACTGAAGCTTTCTTT.

The V gene is TRBV12-5, the J gene TRBJ2-2, with D perhaps given as TRBD1 or TRBD2 (6 bases each). The germline V gene has CDR1 LGHNT and CDR2 FRNRAP. Trimming removed 3 bases at V and 6 bases at J, with 20 bases between. The CDR3 is made up of 17 amino acids. As DNA, the CDR3 is TGTGCTAGTGGTTTTAGGGGGGCGCCTTCATCCCCCGGGGAGCTGTTTTTT. It specifies CASGFRGAPSSPGELFF.

This clone was detected once. The chain has TRBV27 and TRBJ1-2, with 7 nucleotides matching TRBD1. CDR1 and CDR2 (germline): MNHEY, SMNVEV (reference sequence). The CDR3 contains 14 residues. V dropped 3 bases and J dropped 8; count of bases not matched to a gene: 9. The CDR3 DNA sequence: TGTGCCAGCAGTTTTCGCGACAGGGTAGGCGGCTACACCTTC. Amino acid sequence: CASSFRDRVGGYTF.

The chain uses TRBV7-9 and TRBJ2-7; possible D gene TRBD2, 6 bases. Trimming pared 1 base from V and 5 bases from J, leaving 18 bases between. Germline V lookup: CDR1 SEHNR, CDR2 FQNEAQ (reference sequence). The CDR3 runs 16 residues. The CDR3 here is CASSLELALVPNEQYF. The DNA of the CDR3 is TGTGCCAGCAGCTTAGAACTAGCCTTAGTTCCCAACGAGCAGTACTTC. The whole variable domain, filled in from reference TRBV7-9 and TRBJ2-7, reads DTGVSQNPRHKITKRGQNVTFRCDPISEHNRLYWYRQTLGQGPEFLTYFQNEAQLEKSRLLSDRFSAERPKGSFSTLEIQRTEQGDSAMYLCASSLELALVPNEQYFGPGTRLTVT.

The chain is built from TRBV7-2 and TRBJ2-2; D unclear. V lost 4 bases, J lost 4 bases, and 4 bases lay in between. The V gene's germline CDR1 is SGHTA and CDR2 FQGNSA. CDR3 length: 12 residues. In DNA form, the CDR3 reads TGTGCCAGCAGCTATCTCACCGGGGAGCTGTTTTTT. Translated: CASSYLTGELFF. Full variable domain (outside the CDR3, taken from reference TRBV7-2 and TRBJ2-2): GAGVSQSPSNKVTEKGKDVELRCDPISGHTALYWYRQSLGQGLEFLIYFQGNSAPDKSGLPSDRFSAERTGGSVSTLTIQRTQQEDSAVYLCASSYLTGELFFGEGSRLTVL.

CDR3 protein: CASSLESSGNSPLHF. The CDR3 DNA reads as TGTGCCAGCAGCTTAGAGTCGTCAGGGAATTCACCCCTCCACTTT. The chain employs TRBV7-9 and TRBJ1-6; a possible D gene is TRBD1 (5 bases). Trimming took off 1 base at V and 7 bases at J, with 11 bases between the two ends. The CDR3 has 15 residues. From germline, CDR1 is SEHNR and CDR2 FQNEAQ (reference sequence).

The V gene is TRBV6-6, the J gene TRBJ1-5, with a tentative D call TRBD1 (5 bases). The CDR3 has 13 residues. Per the germline V gene, CDR1 is MNHNY and CDR2 is SVGAGI (reference sequence). V was shortened by 6 bases and J by 3 bases, with 9 bases between the two germline ends. Here the CDR3 reads CASRSGYNQPQHF. The CDR3 DNA sequence: TGTGCCAGCAGGTCAGGGTACAATCAGCCCCAGCATTTT.

The chain recombines TRBV28 with TRBJ2-1, with 10 bases fitting TRBD2. The germline V gene encodes CDR1 MDHEN and CDR2 SYDVKM. This CDR3 contains 14 residues. V lost 5 bases to trimming and J lost 11 bases; unmatched junction nucleotides: 9. The CDR3 DNA sequence: TGTGCCAGCAGTAGCGGGGGGGCCGCCAGCAAGCAGTTCTTC. It specifies CASSSGGAASKQFF.

The chain carries TRBV6-5 and TRBJ1-3; D is ambiguous. Trimming cost V 6 bases and J 2 bases, with 11 bases left between them. The CDR3 runs 14 residues. The germline V gene encodes CDR1 MNHEY and CDR2 SVGAGI. The CDR3 sequence is CASSPRVAGNTIYF. CDR3 DNA: TGTGCCAGCAGCCCCCGCGTAGCTGGAAACACCATATATTTT.